The 30 T cell receptor beta chains in this list originate from one sample, sequenced in a study of response to subunit inactivated influenza vaccine. In TCRdb, the RT-PCR reads were re-called with MiXCR into one record per CDR3 protein. The sample consists of 450,000 to 600,000 distinct CDR3 sequences, more than 15% of them appearing once. Sequences were derived from CD4+ T cells sorted from PBMCs, sampled around 25 months after vaccination. The receptors derive from a man aged 50 to 69 who received an inactivated influenza vaccine.

This sequence joins TRBV5-1 and TRBJ1-1; no reliable D call. The V gene lost 3 bases and the J gene lost 1 base, with 10 bases spanning the gap. In germline, CDR1 is SGHRS, CDR2 YFSETQ. The CDR3 covers 14 residues. CDR3 bases: TGCGCCAGCAGCTCGGCGGCAAAGAACACTGAAGCTTTCTTT. Translated: CASSSAAKNTEAFF.

This clonotype was recorded at least ten times. The chain joins TRBV12-3 or TRBV12-4 to TRBJ2-6; 7 bases fit TRBD1. V was clipped by 6 bases and J by 4 bases; unmatched bases: 3. The CDR3 is 14 amino acids. The CDR3 coding sequence is TGTGCCAGCAGCGAGGGGGCCGGGGCCAACGTCCTGACTTTC. Its translation is CASSEGAGANVLTF.

The chain employs TRBV12-3 or TRBV12-4 and TRBJ2-4, with D possibly being TRBD1 (5 bases). V was clipped by 4 bases and J by 8 bases, with 12 bases between them. The CDR3 is 13 amino acids. The chain's CDR3 is CASSSGRVYIQYF. Here the CDR3 DNA reads TGTGCCAGCAGTTCAGGCAGGGTGTACATTCAGTACTTC.

This chain connects TRBV6-1 to TRBJ2-5; 8 bases are a match to TRBD2. CDR1 MNHNS and CDR2 SASEGT come from the germline V gene. Trimming removed 6 bases from V and 4 bases from J; junction bases left unmatched: 7. The CDR3 is made up of 14 amino acids. The CDR3 spells CASRRYSGGETQYF. The CDR3 coding sequence is TGTGCCAGCAGGAGATACAGCGGGGGAGAGACCCAGTACTTC.

The CDR3 coding sequence is TGCAGTGCTAGAGGACTAGCGGACGACATGAACATTCAGTACTTC. Its protein product is CSARGLADDMNIQYF. The chain employs TRBV20-1 and TRBJ2-4, with 9 bases identical to TRBD2. Germline lookup yields CDR1 DFQATT and CDR2 SNEGSKA (reference sequence). CDR3 length: 15 amino acids. The V gene end was trimmed by 1 base and the J gene end by 7 bases; junction bases not matched to a gene: 8.

J is TRBJ1-5 and V is TRBV7-2, with 7 bases matching TRBD1. Germline assignment: CDR1 SGHTA and CDR2 FQGNSA. Trimming took 5 bases from V and 9 from J; bases not matched to a gene: 4. The CDR3 sequence is 12 residues long. CDR3 in DNA: TGTGCCAGCAGCGGACGGACAGGGCCCCAGCATTTT. Translation gives CASSGRTGPQHF.

The chain has TRBV12-3 or TRBV12-4 and TRBJ2-7; 11 nucleotides align to TRBD2. J was trimmed by 4 bases and V by 3 bases; bases with no gene match: 5. The CDR3 is 15 amino acids. This chain's CDR3 is CASSFILAGGYEQYF. CDR3 sequence (DNA): TGTGCCAGCAGTTTCATCCTAGCGGGGGGTTACGAGCAGTACTTC.

This clonotype was observed a few times. The chain joins TRBV5-5 to TRBJ2-3; possibly TRBD1 or TRBD2 for D (6 bases each). Germline CDR1 and CDR2: SGHKS and YYEKEE (reference sequence). CDR3 size: 16 residues. V lost 2 bases and J lost 0, with 13 bases in between. CDR3 nucleotides: TGTGCCAGCAGCTTCCTCACGGGGGCTAGCACAGATACGCAGTATTTT. As protein: CASSFLTGASTDTQYF. The full variable domain, its missing parts supplied by reference TRBV5-5 and TRBJ2-3, is DAGVTQSPTHLIKTRGQQVTLRCSPISGHKSVSWYQQVLGQGPQFIFQYYEKEERGRGNFPDRFSARQFPNYSSELNVNALLLGDSALYLCASSFLTGASTDTQYFGPGTRLTVL.

J is TRBJ2-1 and V is TRBV5-4; tentative D call: TRBD2 (5 bases). CDR1 is SGHNT, CDR2 YYREEE, per germline (reference sequence). The CDR3 has 16 residues. Trimming took off 0 bases at V and 7 bases at J, with 17 bases between the two ends. Written as DNA, the CDR3 is TGTGCCAGCAGCTTGGTTGGCGGAGGTTACATTAATGAGCAGTTCTTC. The encoded protein is CASSLVGGGYINEQFF.

The chain joins TRBV12-3 or TRBV12-4 to TRBJ2-1, with D perhaps matching TRBD2 (7 bases). The CDR3 runs to 16 residues. The V end lost 2 bases, the J end lost 12 bases, and 23 bases lay between the germline ends. CDR3 residues: CASSLSSGGPLRGQFF. As DNA, the CDR3 is TGTGCCAGCAGTTTATCATCCGGGGGGCCCTTGCGAGGGCAGTTCTTC.

This clonotype was seen only a few times. V usage is TRBV27 and J usage is TRBJ1-5; 10 nucleotides match TRBD1. There are 16 residues in the CDR3. The germline gives CDR1 MNHEY, CDR2 SMNVEV (reference sequence). Unmatched junction bases numbered 10, after V lost 5 bases and J lost 6 bases. The CDR3 DNA reads as TGTGCCAGCAGTCCGGGGCGGGACAGGGGCTTTCAGCCCCAGCATTTT. This codes for CASSPGRDRGFQPQHF.

The table lists this clonotype with a few counts. V gene TRBV18 combines with J gene TRBJ2-3, with a weak D call TRBD1 (5 bases). V shed 5 bases and J shed 0 bases, with 15 bases lying between them. Germline V gives CDR1 KGHSH, CDR2 LQKENI. This CDR3 is built from 16 residues. CDR3 region: CASSKRSRASTDTQYF. CDR3 coding DNA: TGTGCCAGCTCAAAAAGGAGCAGGGCTAGCACAGATACGCAGTATTTT.

The chain couples TRBV20-1 to TRBJ2-7; 8 positions agree with TRBD1. The germline V gene encodes CDR1 DFQATT and CDR2 SNEGSKA (reference sequence). CDR3 length equals 14 residues. Trimming at V came to 6 bases and at J to 5 bases, leaving 12 bases not matched to a gene. The CDR3 protein is CSADRTGFDHEQYF. In nucleotides, the CDR3 is TGCAGTGCCGACCGGACAGGGTTTGACCACGAGCAGTACTTC.

In this sample, this clonotype turned up a few times. This rearrangement joins TRBV4-1 to TRBJ1-3; no definite D call. Trimming cost V 2 bases and J 4 bases, with 9 bases left between them. The germline CDR1 and CDR2 sequences are MGHRA and YSYEKL. This CDR3 is 14 amino acids long. The CDR3 bases are TGCGCCAGCAGCCAAAGATTGGTAGGAAACACCATATATTTT. Translated, it gives CASSQRLVGNTIYF.

The rearrangement links TRBV20-1 to TRBJ1-1; weak D call: TRBD1 (5 bases). V lost 5 bases, J lost 6 bases, and 16 bases lay in between. The CDR3 has 13 residues. Germline values: CDR1 DFQATT, CDR2 SNEGSKA (reference sequence). The CDR3 DNA reads TGCAGTGCTCCCTCCGGGGGGACCGCTGAAGCTTTCTTT. Amino acids: CSAPSGGTAEAFF.

The rearrangement joins TRBV7-2 to TRBJ2-7, with 7 bases matching TRBD1. CDR1 is SGHTA, CDR2 FQGNSA, per germline. J gave up 6 bases and V 5 bases, and 10 bases lay outside the gene matches. The CDR3 loop spans 14 amino acids. For the CDR3, the DNA is TGTGCCAGCAGCCCCCGACAGGGAAGGGGCGAGCAGTACTTC. It yields the protein CASSPRQGRGEQYF.

This clonotype was seen just once. The chain links TRBV5-6 to TRBJ2-3; no clear D gene. V shed 1 base and J shed 0 bases, with 9 bases lying between them. The CDR3 is 15 residues long. Germline V lookup: CDR1 SGHDT, CDR2 YYEEEE. The CDR3 reads CASSLLLTSTDTQYF. CDR3 DNA sequence: TGTGCCAGCAGCTTGCTGTTGACAAGCACAGATACGCAGTATTTT.

CDR3 region: CASSSGQGVATDTQYF. In DNA, the CDR3 is TGCGCCAGCAGCTCGGGACAGGGGGTGGCCACAGATACGCAGTATTTT. The V gene is TRBV5-1, the J gene TRBJ2-3; 11 positions agree with TRBD1. Trimming cost V 3 bases and J 2 bases; bases outside gene matches: 5. Germline-derived CDR1 and CDR2 are SGHRS and YFSETQ. This CDR3 has 16 residues. Complete variable domain (other parts from reference TRBV5-1 and TRBJ2-3): KAGVTQTPRYLIKTRGQQVTLSCSPISGHRSVSWYQQTPGQGLQFLFEYFSETQRNKGNFPGRFSGRQFSNSRSEMNVSTLELGDSALYLCASSSGQGVATDTQYFGPGTRLTVL.

V and J are TRBV7-2 and TRBJ2-7; 10 bases fit TRBD2. Trimming at V came to 5 bases and at J to 7 bases, leaving 17 bases not matched to a gene. The CDR3 is 17 amino acids. Looked up from germline, CDR1 is SGHTA and CDR2 is FQGNSA. The CDR3 spells CASSQQLLLAGVGEQYF. DNA of the CDR3: TGTGCCAGCAGCCAACAGCTCCTGCTAGCGGGAGTGGGTGAGCAGTACTTC.

This clonotype has just a few counts. A junction end diverges from the germline sequence, so it may reflect a read error. The CDR3 is CASSSVLGF. CDR3 DNA: TGTGCCAGCAGCTCCGTCCTTGGCTTC. The J gene is TRBJ2-7, the V gene TRBV7-6; D ambiguous. CDR3 length: 9 amino acids. Germline V gene lookup returns CDR1 SGHVS and CDR2 FNYEAQ. Based on the CDR3 plus reference TRBV7-6 and TRBJ2-7, the full variable domain is GAGVSQSPRYKVTKRGQDVALRCDPISGHVSLYWYRQALGQGPEFLTYFNYEAQQDKSGLPNDRFSAERPEGSISTLTIQRTEQRDSAMYRCASSSVLGFGPGTRLTVT.

This clonotype was observed a handful of times. V gene TRBV20-1 combines with J gene TRBJ1-4; 8 nucleotides line up with TRBD1. The germline CDR1 and CDR2 sequences are DFQATT and SNEGSKA (reference sequence). J gave up 8 bases and V 2 bases, and 10 bases lay outside the gene matches. The CDR3 sequence is 15 residues long. The CDR3 region is CSARQADRGDEKLFF. The CDR3 DNA sequence: TGCAGTGCTAGACAAGCCGACAGGGGTGACGAAAAACTGTTTTTT.

The rearrangement uses TRBV11-2 and TRBJ2-2; 11 bases are shared with TRBD1. The J segment lost 6 bases and the V segment lost 3 bases, leaving 3 bases of the junction unmatched. Germline V lookup: CDR1 SGHAT, CDR2 FQNNGV. The CDR3 is 15 residues long. The CDR3 DNA reads as TGTGCCAGCAGCTTTTTGGACAGGGGGCCCGGGGAGCTGTTTTTT. This gives the protein CASSFLDRGPGELFF.

In its sample, this clonotype was seen many times. The V call is TRBV6-5, the J call TRBJ2-7, with 7 bases aligning to TRBD2. Looked up from germline, CDR1 is MNHEY and CDR2 is SVGAGI. The CDR3 length is 18 residues. The V gene end was trimmed by 0 bases and the J gene end by 4 bases; junction bases not matched to a gene: 15. The CDR3 loop is CASSYSVTSRGLPYEQYF. CDR3 DNA: TGTGCCAGCAGTTACTCTGTGACTAGCCGTGGTCTCCCTTACGAGCAGTACTTC.

V and J are TRBV28 and TRBJ2-7; perhaps TRBD1 as D (6 bases). Germline-derived CDR1 and CDR2 are MDHEN and SYDVKM. The CDR3 totals 14 residues. V was shortened by 4 bases and J by 5 bases, with 15 bases between the two germline ends. The CDR3 DNA follows: TGTGCCAGCAGTTCTGCGAACAGGGTAAACGAGCAGTACTTC. This codes for CASSSANRVNEQYF. The full variable domain, completed using reference TRBV28 and TRBJ2-7, is DVKVTQSSRYLVKRTGEKVFLECVQDMDHENMFWYRQDPGLGLRLIYFSYDVKMKEKGDIPEGYSVSREKKERFSLILESASTNQTSMYLCASSSANRVNEQYFGPGTRLTVT.

This clonotype has only a few counts. This chain links TRBV12-3 or TRBV12-4 with TRBJ2-4; D ambiguous. The CDR3 spans 15 residues. Trimming took off 2 bases at V and 5 bases at J, with 13 bases between the two ends. CDR3 sequence reads: CASSLTSGRENIQYF. CDR3 in DNA: TGTGCCAGCAGTTTAACGAGTGGACGGGAAAACATTCAGTACTTC.

The CDR3 loop is CASSQDFTTRNTIYF. CDR3 DNA: TGTGCCAGCAGCCAAGATTTCACGACTAGAAACACCATATATTTT. This chain links TRBV4-2 with TRBJ1-3; no clear D. The CDR3 runs 15 residues. Deletions cut 0 bases from V and 5 bases from J, with 11 bases between. Germline values: CDR1 LGHNA, CDR2 YNFKEQ.

V is TRBV3-1 and J is TRBJ2-1, with 10 bases lining up with TRBD2. The CDR3 consists of 17 residues. The germline CDR1 and CDR2 sequences are LGHDT and YNNKEL (reference sequence). The J segment lost 0 bases and the V segment lost 3 bases, leaving 5 bases of the junction unmatched. The CDR3 region is CASSHPAGGSSYNEQFF. As DNA, the CDR3 is TGTGCCAGCAGCCACCCAGCGGGAGGGAGCTCCTACAATGAGCAGTTCTTC.

In this sample, this clonotype turned up a few times. The chain combines TRBV2 with TRBJ1-5, with a weak D call TRBD1 (6 bases). The CDR3 has 13 amino acids. The ends were cut back, 6 bases at V and 7 bases at J, with 13 bases in the middle. CDR1 SNHLY and CDR2 FYNNEI come from the germline V gene. CDR3 residues: CASRRGGRQPQHF. The CDR3 nucleotides are TGTGCCAGCAGACGAGGGGGAAGGCAGCCCCAGCATTTT.

In nucleotides, the CDR3 is TGCAGTGCTAGGTTGGGCTCAATGGGGGAGCAGTACTTC. Translated, it gives CSARLGSMGEQYF. The rearrangement joins TRBV20-1 to TRBJ2-7; D is uncertain. This CDR3 is 13 amino acids long. CDR1 is DFQATT, CDR2 SNEGSKA, per germline (reference sequence). V dropped 3 bases and J dropped 7 bases, with 16 bases sitting between them.

Only a few counts were recorded for this clonotype. The J gene is TRBJ2-2, the V gene TRBV5-1; 7 bases are a match to TRBD1. This CDR3 is built from 14 residues. J lost 0 bases, V lost 9 bases, and 5 bases had no gene match. Germline lookup yields CDR1 SGHRS and CDR2 YFSETQ. The CDR3 region has the DNA TGCGCCACCCGGGACAGCACGAACACCGGGGAGCTGTTTTTT. It yields the protein CATRDSTNTGELFF.